A single sample gave rise to the 2 T cell receptor beta chains below, sequenced in a study of blood T cells in healthy people across ages. Combining a sample-barcoded 5' primer with a J-beta primer mix, a second PCR ran for roughly 6 to 12 cycles. TCRdb itself ran the 5' RACE reads through MiXCR, one entry per CDR3 protein. The data hold approximately 1.5 million distinct CDR3 sequences, with about 31% observed a single time. The specimen was blood. The receptors stem from a woman in her twenties or thirties in good health.

This chain links TRBV6-6 with TRBJ1-5; D gene uncertain. CDR3 length equals 15 residues. V shed 0 bases and J shed 7 bases, with 13 bases lying between them. The germline CDR1 and CDR2 sequences are MNHNY and SVGAGI (reference sequence). The CDR3, as DNA: TGTGCCAGCAGTTACTCGGACCCTGGAGGGCAGCCCCAGCATTTT. Its translation: CASSYSDPGGQPQHF.

This rearrangement joins TRBV28 to TRBJ2-7; 8 positions match TRBD2. The V and J ends lost 5 bases and 6 bases, in that order; junction bases with no gene match: 9. From germline, CDR1 is MDHEN and CDR2 SYDVKM. This CDR3 region has 14 residues. The CDR3, as DNA: TGTGCCAGCAGTCCACCAGCGGGAGCGGGCGAGCAGTACTTC. It translates to CASSPPAGAGEQYF.